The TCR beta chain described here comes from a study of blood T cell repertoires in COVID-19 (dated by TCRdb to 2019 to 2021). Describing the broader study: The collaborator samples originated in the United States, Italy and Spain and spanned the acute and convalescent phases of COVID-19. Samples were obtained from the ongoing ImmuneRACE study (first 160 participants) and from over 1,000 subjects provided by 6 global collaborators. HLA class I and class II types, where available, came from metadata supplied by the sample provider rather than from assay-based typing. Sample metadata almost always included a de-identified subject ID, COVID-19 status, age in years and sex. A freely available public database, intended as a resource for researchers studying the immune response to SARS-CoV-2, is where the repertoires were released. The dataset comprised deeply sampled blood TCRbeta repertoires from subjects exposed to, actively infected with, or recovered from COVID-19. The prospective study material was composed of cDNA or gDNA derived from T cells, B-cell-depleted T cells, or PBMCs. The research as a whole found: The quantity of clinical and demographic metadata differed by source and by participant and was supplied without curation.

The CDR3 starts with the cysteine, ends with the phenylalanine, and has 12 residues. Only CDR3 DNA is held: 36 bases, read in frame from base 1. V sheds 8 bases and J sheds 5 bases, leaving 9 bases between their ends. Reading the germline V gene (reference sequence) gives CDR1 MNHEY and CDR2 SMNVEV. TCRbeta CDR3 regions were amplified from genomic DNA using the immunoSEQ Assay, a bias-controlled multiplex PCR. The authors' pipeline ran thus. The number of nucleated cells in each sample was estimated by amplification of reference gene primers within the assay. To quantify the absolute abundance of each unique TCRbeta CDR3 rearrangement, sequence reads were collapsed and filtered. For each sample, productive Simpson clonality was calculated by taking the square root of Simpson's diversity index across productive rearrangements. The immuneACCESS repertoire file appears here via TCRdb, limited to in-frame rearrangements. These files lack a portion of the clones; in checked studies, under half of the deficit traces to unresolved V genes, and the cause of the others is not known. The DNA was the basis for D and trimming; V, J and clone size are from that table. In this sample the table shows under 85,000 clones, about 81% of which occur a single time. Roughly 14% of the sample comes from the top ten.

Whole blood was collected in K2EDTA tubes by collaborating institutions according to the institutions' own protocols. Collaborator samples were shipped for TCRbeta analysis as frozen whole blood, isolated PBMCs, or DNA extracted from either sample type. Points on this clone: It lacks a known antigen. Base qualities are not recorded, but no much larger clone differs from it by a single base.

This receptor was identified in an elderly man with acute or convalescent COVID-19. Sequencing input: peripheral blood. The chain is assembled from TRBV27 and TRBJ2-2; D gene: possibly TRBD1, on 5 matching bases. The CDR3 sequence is CASGHKTGELFF. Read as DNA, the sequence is TGTGCCAGCGGACATAAGACCGGGGAGCTGTTTTTT.